This T cell receptor beta chain was identified during a study of cytomegalovirus exposure and HLA in healthy donors. Study-wide results and limits: A later analysis associated approximately 17,000 TCR beta sequences with HLA alleles at a 0.05 false discovery rate.

With regard to this clone: Antigen specificity is unknown.

PCR employed 60 Vbeta and 13 Jbeta primers. In the authors' methods: Later reanalysis found roughly 80 million unique TCR beta chains, roughly 9.9 million of them shared. Using immunoSEQ multiplex PCR, the repertoire was profiled, and TCRdb retains in-frame clones only, with some absent. V and J calls and clone size follow that table, whereas D and trimming were derived from the DNA. The repertoire holds approximately 76,000 clones, 65% to 85% seen once, with roughly 15% in the top ten. Trimming removed 4 bases from V and 6 bases from J, with 25 bases in between. There are 17 residues in the CDR3. Looked up from germline, CDR1 is SGDLS and CDR2 is YYNGEE.

Sequencing was carried out using PBMCs. The TCR was taken from a woman between 40 and 50 years old in good health and CMV-seropositive. J is TRBJ1-1 and V is TRBV9; tentatively, D is TRBD1 (5 bases). CDR3 nucleotide sequence: TGTGCCAGCAGCTTAGGGAGGGGAGGAGCTCGGTCATCTGAAGCTTTCTTT. Its translation: CASSLGRGGARSSEAFF.